Below, one T cell receptor (beta chain) is given with its context. What it recognizes is unknown. The data originate from a study of cytomegalovirus exposure and HLA in healthy donors. Findings of the study overall: A later analysis associated 15,000 or so TCR beta sequences with HLA alleles at a 0.05 false discovery rate. TCR beta V- and J-gene trimming was later associated with a missense DCLRE1C variant.

The trim removed 1 base at V and 1 base at J, leaving 12 bases unmatched. CDR1 is MGHRA and CDR2 is YSYEKL in the germline V gene. The CDR3 spans 18 residues. Both 60 Vbeta primers and 13 Jbeta primers went into the PCR. Clones were read by immunoSEQ multiplex PCR, and TCRdb kept only the in-frame ones, dropping some. The table records roughly 190,000 clones, more than 85% of them present only once. This clonotype was sampled from a woman younger than 30 in good health and CMV-seronegative. The rearrangement joins TRBV4-1 to TRBJ1-1; 7 positions agree with TRBD1. What was sequenced was PBMCs. CDR3 bases: TGCGCCAGCAGCCAAGTGACCTTATACAGGGGTGGGAACACTGAAGCTTTCTTT. Translated: CASSQVTLYRGGNTEAFF.